The rows below give T cell receptor beta chains drawn from one sample of a study of T cell responses to AZD1222 COVID-19 vaccine. Generated by immunoSEQ multiplex PCR, the TCRdb table keeps only in-frame clones and is missing some. There are some 30,000 clones in the sample; around 84% occur only once, and 11% lies in the top ten. Sequencing was performed on peripheral blood, taken 28 days after the second AZD1222 dose. Receptor source: an adult who received the AZD1222 COVID-19 vaccine. Each CDR3 is given without its conserved first and last residue. Clone size, where shown, is once, few, many, or a class for clones that have expanded.

TRBJ1-1	once	TRBV6-4	ASSAETGETEAF
TRBJ2-7	NA	TRBV7-3	ASSLDSGNAYEQY
TRBJ1-5	NA	TRBV3-1/TRBV3-2	ASSQDTGIRGMH
TRBJ1-1	NA	TRBV28	ASSSMTGAYTEAF
TRBJ2-7	NA	TRBV3-1/TRBV3-2	ASSQVGTGKY
TRBJ1-2	NA	TRBV21-1	ASSKVRPGDTYGYT
TRBJ1-2	NA	TRBV3-1/TRBV3-2	ASSFDRAGGYT
TRBJ1-1	once	TRBV27	ASSEVRTSEAF
TRBJ2-3	NA	TRBV28	ASSPSSGFTDTQY
TRBJ2-2	NA	TRBV6-5	ASIGTGFTGELF
TRBJ2-3	NA	TRBV10-3	AIKAGGADTQY
TRBJ2-7	NA	TRBV10-3	AISEEGGIYEQY
TRBJ1-4	NA	TRBV19	ASAEDPGNEKLF
TRBJ2-7	NA	TRBV14	ASSQGGGRYEQY
TRBJ2-7	NA	TRBV29-1	SVEKGTYEQY
TRBJ1-1	NA	TRBV5-1	ASSLRGGTEAF
TRBJ2-7	NA	TRBV5-1	ASSLSRTSGTSYEQY
TRBJ2-3	NA	TRBV5-1	ASSLEGADTQY
TRBJ1-3	few	TRBV4-1	ASSQDRPVGGAGSGNTIY
TRBJ2-3	few	TRBV27	ASSRSAASTDTQY
TRBJ1-3	once	TRBV3-1/TRBV3-2	ASSQGGRGRY
TRBJ2-7	NA	TRBV3-1/TRBV3-2	ASSQGTGIYYEQY
TRBJ2-7	NA	TRBV27	ASSFSSGSYEQY
TRBJ1-1	NA	TRBV5-1	ASSSGQGRDTEAF
TRBJ1-4	NA	TRBV2	ASRTGGPNEKLF
TRBJ2-1	NA	TRBV6-5	ASSKGRAETNEQF
TRBJ1-2	NA	TRBV19	ASLPLGQPYGYT
TRBJ1-1	NA	TRBV18	ASRMDGLNTEAF
TRBJ1-4	NA	TRBV7-9	ASSSLLATNEKLF
TRBJ1-4	NA	TRBV14	ASSPGLGEKLF
TRBJ2-1	NA	TRBV9	ASSVEGEWGRYNEQF
TRBJ1-1	NA	TRBV28	ASISRGRGTEAF
TRBJ1-1	NA	TRBV15	ATSLHLGTEAF
TRBJ1-4	NA	TRBV19	ASSIALRRNEKLF
TRBJ1-2	NA	TRBV20-1	SVGGMNGYT
TRBJ2-2	NA	TRBV5-6	ASSFGTGIPGELF
TRBJ1-2	NA	TRBV5-4	ASSLEAGQLNYGYT
TRBJ1-2	NA	TRBV30	AWRAETYGYT
TRBJ1-1	NA	TRBV2	ASSEGRRNTEAF
TRBJ2-7	NA	TRBV7-9	ASSLEAVPIYEQY
TRBJ1-2	NA	TRBV25-1	ASQVAGGRGYT